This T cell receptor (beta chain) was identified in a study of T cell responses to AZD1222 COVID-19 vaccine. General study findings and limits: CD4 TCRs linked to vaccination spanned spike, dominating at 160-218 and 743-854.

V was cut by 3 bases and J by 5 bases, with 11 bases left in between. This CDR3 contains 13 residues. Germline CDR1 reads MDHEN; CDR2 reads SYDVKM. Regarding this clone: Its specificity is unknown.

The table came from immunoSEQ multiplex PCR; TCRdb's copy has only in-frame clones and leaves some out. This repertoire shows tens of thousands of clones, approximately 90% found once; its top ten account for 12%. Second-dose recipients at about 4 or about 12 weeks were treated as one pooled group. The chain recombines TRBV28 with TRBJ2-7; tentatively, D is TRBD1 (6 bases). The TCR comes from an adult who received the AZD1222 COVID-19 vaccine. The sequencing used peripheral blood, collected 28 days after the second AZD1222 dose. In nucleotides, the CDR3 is TGTGCCAGCAGTTTTTACAGGGTCCACGAGCAGTACTTC. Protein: CASSFYRVHEQYF. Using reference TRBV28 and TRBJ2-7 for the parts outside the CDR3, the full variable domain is DVKVTQSSRYLVKRTGEKVFLECVQDMDHENMFWYRQDPGLGLRLIYFSYDVKMKEKGDIPEGYSVSREKKERFSLILESASTNQTSMYLCASSFYRVHEQYFGPGTRLTVT.